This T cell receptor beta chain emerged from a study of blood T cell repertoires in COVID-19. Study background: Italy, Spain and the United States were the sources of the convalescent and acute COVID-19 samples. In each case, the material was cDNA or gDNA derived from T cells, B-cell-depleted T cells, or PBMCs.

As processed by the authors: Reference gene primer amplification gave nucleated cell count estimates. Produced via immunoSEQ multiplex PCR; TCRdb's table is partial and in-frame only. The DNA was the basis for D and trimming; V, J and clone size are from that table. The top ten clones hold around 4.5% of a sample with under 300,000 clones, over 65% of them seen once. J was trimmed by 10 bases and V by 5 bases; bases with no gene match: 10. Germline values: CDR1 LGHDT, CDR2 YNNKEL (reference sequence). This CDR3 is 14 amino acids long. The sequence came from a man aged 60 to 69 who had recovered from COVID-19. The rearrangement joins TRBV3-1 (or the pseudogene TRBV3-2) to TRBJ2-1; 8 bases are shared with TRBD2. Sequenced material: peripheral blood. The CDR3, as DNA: TGTGCCAGCAGCTCAGGATATGCGGGAGGCGAGCAGTTCTTC. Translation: CASSSGYAGGEQFF.